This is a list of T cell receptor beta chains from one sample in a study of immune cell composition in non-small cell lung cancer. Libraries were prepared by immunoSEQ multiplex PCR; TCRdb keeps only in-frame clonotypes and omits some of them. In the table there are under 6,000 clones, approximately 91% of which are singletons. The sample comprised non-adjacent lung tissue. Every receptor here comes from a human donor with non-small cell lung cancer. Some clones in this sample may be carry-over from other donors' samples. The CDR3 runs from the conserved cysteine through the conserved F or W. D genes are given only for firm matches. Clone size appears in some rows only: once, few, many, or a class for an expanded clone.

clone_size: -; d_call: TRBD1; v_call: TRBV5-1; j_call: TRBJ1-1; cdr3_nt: TGCGCCAGCAGCACGGGACAGGGTGGCACTGAAGCTTTCTTT; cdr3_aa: CASSTGQGGTEAFF
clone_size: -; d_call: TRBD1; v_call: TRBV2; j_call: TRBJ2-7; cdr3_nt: TGTGCCAGCTCCAGAGGGGACAGGGTTACCTTC; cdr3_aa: CASSRGDRVTF
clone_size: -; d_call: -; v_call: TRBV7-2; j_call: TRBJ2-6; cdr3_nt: TGTGCCAGCAGTTCAGACAGCTTCTCTGGGGCCAACGTCCTGACTTTC; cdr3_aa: CASSSDSFSGANVLTF
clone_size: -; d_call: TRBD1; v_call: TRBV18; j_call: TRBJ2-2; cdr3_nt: TGTGCCAGCTCAACACGACAGGGGGTCGGCGGGGAGCTGTTTTTT; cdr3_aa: CASSTRQGVGGELFF
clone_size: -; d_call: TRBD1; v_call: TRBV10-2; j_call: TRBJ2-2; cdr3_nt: TGCGCCAGCAGTGAGTGGGGACAGGGGGTCGCCGGGGAGCTGTTTTTT; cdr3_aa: CASSEWGQGVAGELFF
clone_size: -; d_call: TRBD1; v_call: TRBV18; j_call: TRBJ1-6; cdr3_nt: TGTGCCAGCTCACCACCAGGACAGGGGAATTCACCCCTCCACTTT; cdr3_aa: CASSPPGQGNSPLHF
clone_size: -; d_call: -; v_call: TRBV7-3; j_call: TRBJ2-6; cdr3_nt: TGTGCCAGCAGCGCACAGGGAGCTGGGGCCAACGTCCTGACTTTC; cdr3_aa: CASSAQGAGANVLTF
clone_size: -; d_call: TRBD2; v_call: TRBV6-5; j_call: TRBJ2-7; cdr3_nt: TGTGCCAGCAGTTCCGGGGGGGCCTCCAGGCAGTACTTC; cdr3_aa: CASSSGGASRQYF
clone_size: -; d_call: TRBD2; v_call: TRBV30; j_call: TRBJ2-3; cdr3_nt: TGTGCCTGGAGTGCCAAACTAGCGGGAGGGCCGATCGATACGCAGTATTTT; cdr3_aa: CAWSAKLAGGPIDTQYF
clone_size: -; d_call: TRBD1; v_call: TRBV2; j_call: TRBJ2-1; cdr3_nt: TGTGCCAGCAGTGAAGGGACAGGAGGACCCAATGAGCAGTTCTTC; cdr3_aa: CASSEGTGGPNEQFF
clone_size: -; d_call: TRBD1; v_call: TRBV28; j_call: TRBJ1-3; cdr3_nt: TGTGCCAGCAGTCCAGGGACAGGGTACTCTGGAAACACCATATATTTT; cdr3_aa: CASSPGTGYSGNTIYF
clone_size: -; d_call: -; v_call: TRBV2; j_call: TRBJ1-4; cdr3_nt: TGTGCCAGCAGTGATTTCTATTCTCTCAATGAAAAACTGTTTTTT; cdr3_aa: CASSDFYSLNEKLFF
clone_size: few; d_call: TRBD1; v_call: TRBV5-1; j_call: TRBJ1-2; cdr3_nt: TGCGCCAGCAGCTTGTTAGGGACAGGGTTACCCTATGGCTACACCTTC; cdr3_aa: CASSLLGTGLPYGYTF
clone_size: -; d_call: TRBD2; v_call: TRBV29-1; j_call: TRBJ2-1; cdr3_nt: TGCAGCGTTGCGGGAAGGACTAGCGGGAGCAATGAGCAGTTCTTC; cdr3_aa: CSVAGRTSGSNEQFF
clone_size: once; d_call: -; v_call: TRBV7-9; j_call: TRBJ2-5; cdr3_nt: TGTGCCAGCAGCATATACCAAGAGACCCAGTACTTC; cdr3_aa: CASSIYQETQYF
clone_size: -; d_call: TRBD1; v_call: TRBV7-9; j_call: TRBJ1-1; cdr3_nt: TGTGCCAGCAGCTTAGGACAGGGGGCGAGCAACACTGAAGCTTTCTTT; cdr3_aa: CASSLGQGASNTEAFF
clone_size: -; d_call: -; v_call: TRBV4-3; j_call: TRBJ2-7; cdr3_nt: TGCGCCAGCAGCCAAGATCGGGCCGCAGGGGTAACCTACGAGCAGTACTTC; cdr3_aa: CASSQDRAAGVTYEQYF
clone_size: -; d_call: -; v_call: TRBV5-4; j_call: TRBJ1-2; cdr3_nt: TGTGCCAGCAGCTCGGGGGTTAACTATGGCTACACCTTC; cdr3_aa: CASSSGVNYGYTF
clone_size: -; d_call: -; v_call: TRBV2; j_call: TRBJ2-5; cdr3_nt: TGTGCCAGCAGTGAAGCGATAATGGGGGCGATCGACTTC; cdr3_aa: CASSEAIMGAIDF
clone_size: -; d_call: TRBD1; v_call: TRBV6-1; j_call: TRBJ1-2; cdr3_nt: TGTGCCAGCAGTGAAGACAGACAGGGAGGCGACTACACCTTC; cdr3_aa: CASSEDRQGGDYTF
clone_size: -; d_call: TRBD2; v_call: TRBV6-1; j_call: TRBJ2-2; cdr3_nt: TGTGCCAGCAGTGAGAGCGGGAGGGAGCTGTTTTTT; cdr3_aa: CASSESGRELFF
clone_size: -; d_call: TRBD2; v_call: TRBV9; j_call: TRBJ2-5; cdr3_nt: TGTGCCAGCGGGAGCGGGAGGGTCCAAGAGACCCAGTACTTC; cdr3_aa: CASGSGRVQETQYF